Listed here are 25 T cell receptor beta chains from one sample, sequenced in a study of T cell repertoires in cytomegalovirus infection. One entry per CDR3 protein results from TCRdb running MiXCR on the reads. The sample lists under 150,000 distinct CDR3 sequences, less than 9.5% occurring once. Sequencing was performed on PBMCs. These receptor sequences come from a human donor in good health (CMV status not recorded). Some clones in this sample may be carry-over from other donors' samples.

As regards this clonotype: This may stem from a read error, because a much larger clone lies one nucleotide away. For the CDR3, the DNA is TGTGTCAGCAGGGACACAGGAAATGAGCAGTTCTTC. Translation gives CVSRDTGNEQFF. The chain recombines TRBV12-3 or TRBV12-4 with TRBJ2-1; D might be TRBD1 (6 bases). The CDR3 extends over 12 amino acids.

In this sample, this clonotype turned up a few times. This chain uses TRBV28 with TRBJ2-1; D remains ambiguous. Germline lookup yields CDR1 MDHEN and CDR2 SYDVKM. V dropped 0 bases and J dropped 10 bases, with 4 bases sitting between them. The CDR3 has 11 amino acids. CDR3 in amino acids: CASSLWGEQFF. CDR3 sequence (DNA): TGTGCCAGCAGTTTATGGGGGGAGCAGTTCTTC.

The chain has TRBV20-1 and TRBJ2-7; D remains unclear. The CDR3 has 13 residues. The germline V gene has CDR1 DFQATT and CDR2 SNEGSKA (reference sequence). The germline V and J ends were trimmed by 2 bases and 0 bases, with 8 bases remaining between them. The DNA of the CDR3 is TGCAGTGCTAGAAGGCGCAACTCCTACGAGCAGTACTTC. It encodes CSARRRNSYEQYF.

In its sample, this clonotype was seen many times. V usage is TRBV28 and J usage is TRBJ1-6; 8 bases align to TRBD1. With 6 bases clipped from V and 7 bases from J, the junction kept 5 bases outside the gene matches. The CDR3 is made up of 14 amino acids. Germline CDR1 MDHEN, CDR2 SYDVKM. This chain's CDR3 is CASRPYRGNSPLHF. The CDR3 bases are TGTGCCAGCAGACCCTACAGGGGGAATTCACCCCTCCACTTT. The whole variable domain, remainder taken from reference TRBV28 and TRBJ1-6, is DVKVTQSSRYLVKRTGEKVFLECVQDMDHENMFWYRQDPGLGLRLIYFSYDVKMKEKGDIPEGYSVSREKKERFSLILESASTNQTSMYLCASRPYRGNSPLHFGNGTRLTVT.

The V call is TRBV3-1, the J call TRBJ2-7; 13 bases are shared with TRBD2. This CDR3 comprises 16 residues. The V gene's germline CDR1 is LGHDT and CDR2 YNNKEL (reference sequence). J gave up 3 bases and V 4 bases, and 6 bases lay outside the gene matches. CDR3 amino acids: CASSPGLAGVYYEQYF. In DNA form, the CDR3 reads TGTGCCAGCAGCCCAGGACTAGCGGGGGTTTACTACGAGCAGTACTTC.

This chain uses TRBV19 with TRBJ2-2, with no clear D. With 3 bases removed from V and 6 bases from J, the gap between germline ends came to 8 bases. Per the germline V gene, CDR1 is LNHDA and CDR2 is SQIVND (reference sequence). The CDR3 spans 13 residues. The CDR3 protein is CASSIPAAGELFF. CDR3 coding DNA: TGTGCCAGTAGTATCCCCGCGGCCGGGGAGCTGTTTTTT.

This clonotype was counted at least ten times. This rearrangement joins TRBV6-1 to TRBJ2-3; TRBD2 matches at 8 bases. J gave up 4 bases and V 4 bases, and 7 bases lay outside the gene matches. Germline assignment: CDR1 MNHNS and CDR2 SASEGT. The CDR3 extends over 15 amino acids. The CDR3, as DNA: TGTGCCAGCAGTGTGTCCGCGGGGGGAGCAGATACGCAGTATTTT. Amino acids: CASSVSAGGADTQYF.

There are many counts of this clonotype. The chain carries TRBV7-2 and TRBJ2-5; 9 bases agree with TRBD2. The CDR3 contains 17 residues. Trimming took 2 bases from V and 4 from J; bases not matched to a gene: 11. The germline gives CDR1 SGHTA, CDR2 FQGNSA. The CDR3 DNA is TGTGCCAGCAGCTTATTCCCGCGCGGGAGGGCCGGAGAGACCCAGTACTTC. Its protein product is CASSLFPRGRAGETQYF.

The chain carries TRBV2 and TRBJ1-6; 7 bases fit TRBD1. With 6 bases clipped from V and 7 bases from J, the junction kept 9 bases outside the gene matches. The CDR3 has 15 amino acids. Looked up from germline, CDR1 is SNHLY and CDR2 is FYNNEI. The CDR3 loop is CASSAGTDKNSPLHF. The CDR3 DNA reads as TGTGCCAGCAGCGCCGGGACAGATAAAAATTCACCCCTCCACTTT.

This clonotype was observed many times. The chain is built from TRBV25-1 and TRBJ2-6; D is unclear. Trimming stripped 4 bases from V and 4 bases from J, with 5 bases between. Germline assignment: CDR1 MGHDK and CDR2 SYGVNS. The CDR3 is made up of 13 amino acids. This CDR3 is CASSATGANVLTF. In nucleotides, the CDR3 is TGTGCCAGCAGTGCGACCGGGGCCAACGTCCTGACTTTC.

This clonotype was counted a few times. J is TRBJ2-2 and V is TRBV19; 9 nucleotides line up with TRBD2. CDR1 LNHDA and CDR2 SQIVND come from the germline V gene (reference sequence). This CDR3 region has 16 residues. V trimming: 5 bases; J trimming: 4 bases; junction bases outside the gene matches: 8. The CDR3 is CASSRLAGLSTGELFF. In DNA form, the CDR3 reads TGTGCCAGTAGTCGGCTAGCGGGGCTATCCACCGGGGAGCTGTTTTTT. The full variable domain, completed using reference TRBV19 and TRBJ2-2, is DGGITQSPKYLFRKEGQNVTLSCEQNLNHDAMYWYRQDPGQGLRLIYYSQIVNDFQKGDIAEGYSVSREKKESFPLTVTSAQKNPTAFYLCASSRLAGLSTGELFFGEGSRLTVL.

On this clonotype: One junction end disagrees with the germline gene, perhaps due to a read error. The chain uses TRBV27 and TRBJ1-2, with D unclear. This CDR3 spans 12 amino acids. CDR1 is MNHEY and CDR2 is SMNVEV in the germline V gene (reference sequence). This chain's CDR3 is CASGNSGNGYSF. The DNA for the CDR3 is TGTGCCAGCGGAAATAGTGGGAATGGCTACTCCTTC.

About this clonotype itself: This may arise from a read error, as a much more abundant clone is one base away. V is TRBV4-3 and J is TRBJ2-3; weak D call: TRBD2 (5 bases). The CDR3 runs to 15 residues. Per germline, CDR1 LGHNA and CDR2 YSLEER. In DNA form, the CDR3 reads TGCGCCAACAGCCGGACTGCCGTGGGGACAGATACGCAGTATTTT. This codes for CANSRTAVGTDTQYF.

This clonotype was recorded many times. The rearrangement links TRBV28 to TRBJ1-1; tentative D call: TRBD1 (5 bases). This CDR3 is built from 18 residues. Germline V CDR1 and CDR2: MDHEN, SYDVKM. V was pared by 8 bases and J by 1 base, with 26 bases between. CDR3 nucleotides: TGTGCCAGCGGACCGGGGGGAGGAGGCGTTGGACCGAACACTGAAGCTTTCTTT. Translated, it gives CASGPGGGGVGPNTEAFF.

CDR3 protein: CASSLVLRQGDTEAFF. Here the CDR3 DNA reads TGTGCCAGCAGTTTGGTACTCCGACAGGGGGACACTGAAGCTTTCTTT. V gene TRBV12-3 or TRBV12-4 combines with J gene TRBJ1-1, with 9 positions matching TRBD1. The V and J ends lost 3 bases and 3 bases, in that order; junction bases with no gene match: 8. The CDR3 sequence is 16 residues long.

This clonotype appeared many times. The V call is TRBV6-1, the J call TRBJ1-5; 7 bases line up with TRBD1. With 5 bases clipped from V and 0 bases from J, the junction kept 7 bases outside the gene matches. CDR1 is MNHNS, CDR2 SASEGT, per germline. This CDR3 has 16 amino acids. CDR3 loop: CASSQRQGISNQPQHF. In DNA, the CDR3 is TGTGCCAGCAGTCAAAGACAGGGAATTAGCAATCAGCCCCAGCATTTT.

Comments on this clonotype: A much larger clone lies a single base off, so this may be a read error. This sequence joins TRBV7-9 and TRBJ2-2, with TRBD2 matching 7 bases. The CDR3 is 14 amino acids. The germline V gene encodes CDR1 SEHNR and CDR2 FQNEAQ (reference sequence). The V gene end was trimmed by 4 bases and the J gene end by 3 bases; junction bases not matched to a gene: 2. The CDR3: CASSSSGYTGELFF. The DNA of the CDR3 is TGTGCCAGCAGCTCTAGCGGCTACACCGGGGAGCTGTTTTTT.

This clonotype occurred many times. The CDR3 is CASRPGLMNTGELFF. The CDR3 bases are TGTGCCAGCAGACCGGGACTGATGAACACCGGGGAGCTGTTTTTT. The genes are TRBV5-6 and TRBJ2-2, with D maybe TRBD2 (6 bases). CDR1 is SGHDT, CDR2 YYEEEE, per germline. CDR3 length equals 15 residues. The V gene lost 5 bases and the J gene lost 1 base, with 12 bases spanning the gap.

In its sample, this clonotype was seen many times. The chain employs TRBV19 and TRBJ1-5; D remains unclear. The V end lost 4 bases, the J end lost 2 bases, and 12 bases lay between the germline ends. The CDR3 has 15 amino acids. Germline CDR1 reads LNHDA; CDR2 reads SQIVND (reference sequence). CDR3 in amino acids: CASSTGVGGNQPQHF. Written as DNA, the CDR3 is TGTGCCAGTAGTACAGGAGTCGGCGGCAATCAGCCCCAGCATTTT.

This clonotype has at least ten counts. V usage is TRBV7-8 and J usage is TRBJ1-1; D is uncertain. Germline V gene lookup returns CDR1 SGHVS and CDR2 FQNEAQ. Trimming cost V 5 bases and J 2 bases, with 9 bases left between them. This CDR3 has 13 amino acids. DNA for the CDR3: TGTGCCAGCAGCAGAGGGAGTAACACTGAAGCTTTCTTT. Amino acids: CASSRGSNTEAFF.

This clonotype was detected ten times or more. This chain uses TRBV12-3 or TRBV12-4 with TRBJ2-1; 8 positions match TRBD2. The CDR3 is made up of 15 amino acids. Losses at the gene ends were 5 bases for V and 5 bases for J; bases not matched to a gene: 8. CDR3 DNA: TGTGCCAGCAGTACCTACGGGACTAGAGACAATGAGCAGTTCTTC. Its translation is CASSTYGTRDNEQFF.

This clonotype was found many times. The chain joins TRBV24-1 to TRBJ2-2; 9 positions agree with TRBD1. This CDR3 comprises 17 residues. Germline lookup yields CDR1 KGHDR and CDR2 SFDVKD. V shed 0 bases, J shed 4 bases, and the junction held 5 bases outside the gene matches. CDR3 sequence (DNA): TGTGCCACCAGTGATTTGGGACAGGGGAGTTCCACCGGGGAGCTGTTTTTT. This sequence encodes CATSDLGQGSSTGELFF.

This clonotype came up many times. V usage is TRBV28 and J usage is TRBJ1-1, with D perhaps TRBD1 (5 bases). Trimming took 5 bases from V and 0 from J, leaving 13 bases between them. The CDR3 totals 15 residues. Germline V gene lookup returns CDR1 MDHEN and CDR2 SYDVKM. The DNA of the CDR3 is TGTGCCAGCAGTCCCCCGGGGGGGATGAACACTGAAGCTTTCTTT. Translated: CASSPPGGMNTEAFF.

The chain combines TRBV20-1 with TRBJ2-1; D is possibly TRBD2 (6 bases). V gave up 6 bases and J gave up 5 bases, with 14 bases separating them. CDR3 length equals 13 residues. Germline assignment: CDR1 DFQATT and CDR2 SNEGSKA (reference sequence). The CDR3 DNA sequence: TGCAGTGCGCGGGGACTTCCTAACAATGAGCAGTTCTTC. Translating it yields CSARGLPNNEQFF.

There are many counts of this clonotype. This chain joins TRBV2 and TRBJ1-4; D perhaps matches TRBD1 (6 bases). The V and J ends lost 2 bases and 4 bases respectively, with 8 bases between them. The CDR3 has 14 amino acids. Germline V gene lookup returns CDR1 SNHLY and CDR2 FYNNEI. DNA of the CDR3: TGTGCCAGCAGTGAAAGGACAGTTAATGAAAAACTGTTTTTT. Its translation: CASSERTVNEKLFF. Supplemented by reference TRBV2 and TRBJ1-4, the full variable domain reads EPEVTQTPSHQVTQMGQEVILRCVPISNHLYFYWYRQILGQKVEFLVSFYNNEISEKSEIFDDQFSVERPDGSNFTLKIRSTKLEDSAMYFCASSERTVNEKLFFGSGTQLSVL.